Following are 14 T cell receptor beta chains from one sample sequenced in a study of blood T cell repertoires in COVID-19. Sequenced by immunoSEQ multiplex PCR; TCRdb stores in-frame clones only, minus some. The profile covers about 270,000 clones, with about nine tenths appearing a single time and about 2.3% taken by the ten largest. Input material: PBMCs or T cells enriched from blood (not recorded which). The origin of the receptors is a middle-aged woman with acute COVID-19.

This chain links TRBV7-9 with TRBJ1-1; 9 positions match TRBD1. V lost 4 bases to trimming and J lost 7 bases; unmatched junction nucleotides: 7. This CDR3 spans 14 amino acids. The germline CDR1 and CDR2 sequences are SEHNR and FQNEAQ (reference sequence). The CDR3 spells CASSSPGQGLEAFF. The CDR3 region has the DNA TGTGCCAGCAGCTCCCCGGGACAGGGCCTTGAAGCTTTCTTT.

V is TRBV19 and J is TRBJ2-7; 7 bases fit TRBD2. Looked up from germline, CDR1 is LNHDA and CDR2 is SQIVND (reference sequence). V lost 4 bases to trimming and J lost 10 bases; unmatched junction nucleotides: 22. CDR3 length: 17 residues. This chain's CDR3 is CASSTSYGRGELRGQYF. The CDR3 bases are TGTGCCAGTAGTACCTCTTATGGGAGGGGCGAATTACGAGGTCAGTACTTC. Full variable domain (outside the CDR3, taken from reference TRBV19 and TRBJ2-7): DGGITQSPKYLFRKEGQNVTLSCEQNLNHDAMYWYRQDPGQGLRLIYYSQIVNDFQKGDIAEGYSVSREKKESFPLTVTSAQKNPTAFYLCASSTSYGRGELRGQYFGPGTRLTVT.

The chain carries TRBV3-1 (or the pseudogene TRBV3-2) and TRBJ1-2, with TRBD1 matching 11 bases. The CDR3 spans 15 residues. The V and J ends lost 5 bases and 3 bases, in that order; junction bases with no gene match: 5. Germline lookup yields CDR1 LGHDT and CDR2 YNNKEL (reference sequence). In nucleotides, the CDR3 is TGTGCCAGCAGCTCCCGGGACAGGGGGTACTATGGCTACACCTTC. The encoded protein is CASSSRDRGYYGYTF.

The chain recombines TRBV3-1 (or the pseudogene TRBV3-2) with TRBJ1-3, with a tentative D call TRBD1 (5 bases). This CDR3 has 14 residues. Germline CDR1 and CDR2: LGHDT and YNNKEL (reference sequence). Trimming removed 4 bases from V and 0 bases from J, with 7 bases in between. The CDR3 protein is CASSRGDSGNTIYF. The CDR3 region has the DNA TGTGCCAGCAGCCGGGGGGACTCTGGAAACACCATATATTTT.

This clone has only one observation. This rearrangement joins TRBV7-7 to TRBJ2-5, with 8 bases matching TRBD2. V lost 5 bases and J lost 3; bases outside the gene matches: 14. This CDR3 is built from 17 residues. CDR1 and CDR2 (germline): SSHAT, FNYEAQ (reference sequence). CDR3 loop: CASSTTDGRASEETQYF. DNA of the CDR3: TGTGCCAGCAGCACCACCGACGGGAGGGCTAGCGAAGAGACCCAGTACTTC.

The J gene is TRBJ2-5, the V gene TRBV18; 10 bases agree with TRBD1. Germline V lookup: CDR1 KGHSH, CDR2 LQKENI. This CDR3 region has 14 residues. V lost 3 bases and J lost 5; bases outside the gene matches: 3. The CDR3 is CASSPTGGAETQYF. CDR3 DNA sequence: TGTGCCAGCTCACCGACAGGGGGCGCGGAGACCCAGTACTTC.

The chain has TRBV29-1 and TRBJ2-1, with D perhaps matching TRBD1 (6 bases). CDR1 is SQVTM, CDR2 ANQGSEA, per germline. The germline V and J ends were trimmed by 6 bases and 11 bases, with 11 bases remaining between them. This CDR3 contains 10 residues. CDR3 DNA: TGCAGCGTGGGGGCCGGCAAGCAGTTCTTC. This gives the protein CSVGAGKQFF.

In DNA, the CDR3 is TGTGCCAGCAGCCAAGACGCGGGACTAGCAGGAGATGAGCAGTTCTTC. Translating gives CASSQDAGLAGDEQFF. The gene calls are TRBV3-1 (or the pseudogene TRBV3-2) and TRBJ2-1; TRBD2 agrees at 9 bases. After removal of 0 bases from V and 8 bases from J, the junction contained 8 bases not matched to a gene. The CDR3 covers 16 residues. Germline loops: CDR1 LGHDT, CDR2 YNNKEL (reference sequence).

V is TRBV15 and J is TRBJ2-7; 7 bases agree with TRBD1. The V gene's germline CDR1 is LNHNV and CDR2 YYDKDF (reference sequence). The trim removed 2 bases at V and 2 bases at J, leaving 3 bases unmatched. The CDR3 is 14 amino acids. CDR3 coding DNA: TGTGCCACCAGCAGATTACAGGGGACCTACGAGCAGTACTTC. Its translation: CATSRLQGTYEQYF.

The CDR3: CATSGEGTGATEAFF. The CDR3, as DNA: TGTGCCACCAGTGGAGAGGGGACAGGGGCGACTGAAGCTTTCTTT. The chain recombines TRBV24-1 with TRBJ1-1, with 10 bases matching TRBD1. Germline trimming cut 5 bases from V and 5 bases from J; bases unmatched to any gene: 7. The germline V gene has CDR1 KGHDR and CDR2 SFDVKD. This CDR3 region has 15 residues.

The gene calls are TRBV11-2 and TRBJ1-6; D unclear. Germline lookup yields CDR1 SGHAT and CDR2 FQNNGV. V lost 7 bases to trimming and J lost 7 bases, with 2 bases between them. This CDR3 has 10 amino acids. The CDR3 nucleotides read TGTGCCAGCATAAATTCACCCCTCCACTTT. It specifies CASINSPLHF.

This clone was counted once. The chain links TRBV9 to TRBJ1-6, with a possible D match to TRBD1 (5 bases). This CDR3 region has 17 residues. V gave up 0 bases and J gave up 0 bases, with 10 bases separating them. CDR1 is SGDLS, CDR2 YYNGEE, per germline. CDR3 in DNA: TGTGCCAGCAGCGTAGAGGGGTTGAGCTCCTATAATTCACCCCTCCACTTT. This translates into CASSVEGLSSYNSPLHF.

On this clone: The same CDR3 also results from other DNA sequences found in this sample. For the CDR3, the DNA is TGTGCCAGCTCACCCGACGGGATTAATCAGCCCCAGCATTTT. This encodes CASSPDGINQPQHF. V is TRBV18 and J is TRBJ1-5; D gene unclear. With 3 bases removed from V and 4 bases from J, the gap between germline ends came to 10 bases. The CDR3 consists of 14 residues. Germline V gene lookup returns CDR1 KGHSH and CDR2 LQKENI.

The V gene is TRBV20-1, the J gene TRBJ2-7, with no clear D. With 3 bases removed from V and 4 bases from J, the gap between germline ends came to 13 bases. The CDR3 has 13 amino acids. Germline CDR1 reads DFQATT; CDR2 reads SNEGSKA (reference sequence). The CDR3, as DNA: TGCAGTGCTAGTACTACCCCCTTATACGAGCAGTACTTC. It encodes CSASTTPLYEQYF.